This record covers a single T cell receptor beta chain. No antigen is known for it. This record comes from a study of monozygotic twins with inflammatory bowel disease. The CDR3 consists of 20 residues. The germline gives CDR1 SQVTM, CDR2 ANQGSEA. From approximately 3,500 ng of total RNA, each TCR library was prepared. For each CDR3 protein, TCRdb gives one entry from its re-call of the 5' RACE reads, without DNA. This table holds approximately 120,000 distinct CDR3 sequences. Broader study findings: IBD-affected twins scored below their healthy co-twins in TCRbeta diversity (inverse Simpson). No single strong signal or clonotype associated with IBD was supported.

This rearrangement joins TRBV29-1 to TRBJ2-1; TCRdb gives TRBD2 as the D gene, but with no DNA this cannot be confirmed. The material sequenced was blood. The clonotype originates from a human donor with ulcerative colitis or Crohn's disease, or a healthy co-twin of an affected twin (not recorded which). Here the CDR3 reads CSVERREFIGGATWDHEQFF.